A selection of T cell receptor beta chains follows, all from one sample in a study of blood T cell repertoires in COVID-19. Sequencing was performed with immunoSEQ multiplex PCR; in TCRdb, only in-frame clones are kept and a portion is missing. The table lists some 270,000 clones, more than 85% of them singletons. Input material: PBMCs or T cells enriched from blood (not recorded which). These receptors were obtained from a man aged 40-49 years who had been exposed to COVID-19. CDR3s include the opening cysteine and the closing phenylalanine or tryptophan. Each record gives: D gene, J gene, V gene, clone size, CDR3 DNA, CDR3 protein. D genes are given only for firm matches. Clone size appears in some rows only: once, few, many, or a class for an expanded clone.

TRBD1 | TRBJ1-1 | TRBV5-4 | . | TGTGCCAGCAGCCCGGGACAGGGGGGATTTGAAGCTTTCTTT | CASSPGQGGFEAFF
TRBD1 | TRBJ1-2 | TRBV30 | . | TGTGCCTGGAGCAGATCCAGGGGGTCTAACTATGGCTACACCTTC | CAWSRSRGSNYGYTF
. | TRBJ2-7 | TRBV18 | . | TGTGCCAGCTCACCAAGACAGTCCTACGAGCAGTACTTC | CASSPRQSYEQYF
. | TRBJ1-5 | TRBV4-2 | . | TGTGCCAGCAGCCAAGAGCCAGATCAGCCCCAGCATTTT | CASSQEPDQPQHF
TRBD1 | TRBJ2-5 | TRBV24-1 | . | TGTGCCACTCAGGATCCGGGACAGGGGGCGGAGACCCAGTACTTC | CATQDPGQGAETQYF
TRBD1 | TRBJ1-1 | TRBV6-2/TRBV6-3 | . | TGTGCCAGCAGCTATTCGACAGGGGGGAGCGCTGAAGCTTTCTTT | CASSYSTGGSAEAFF
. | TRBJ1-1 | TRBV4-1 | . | TGCGCCAGCAGCCAATCATCAGGGTTCGCTGAAGCTTTCTTT | CASSQSSGFAEAFF
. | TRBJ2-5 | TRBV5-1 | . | TGCGCCAGCAGCTTGCAGGGGCCCCAAGAGACCCAGTACTTC | CASSLQGPQETQYF
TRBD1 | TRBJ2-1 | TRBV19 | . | TGTGCCAGTAGCTCTTTCCAGGGGGCTTACTACAATGAGCAGTTCTTC | CASSSFQGAYYNEQFF
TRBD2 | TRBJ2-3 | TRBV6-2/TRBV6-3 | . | TGTGCCAGCAGCCTAGGACTAGCGGGAGTGAGCACAGATACGCAGTATTTT | CASSLGLAGVSTDTQYF
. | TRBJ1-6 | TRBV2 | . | TGTGCCAGCAGTGAAACAGGGTTAATCAGGTCACCCCTCCACTTT | CASSETGLIRSPLHF
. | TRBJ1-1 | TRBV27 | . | TGTGCCAGCAGCCTCCGTTCGACAAATGAAGCTTTCTTT | CASSLRSTNEAFF
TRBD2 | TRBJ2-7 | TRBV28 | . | TGTGCCAGCACCCAGCGGGGGTCTACCTCCTACGAGCAGTACTTC | CASTQRGSTSYEQYF
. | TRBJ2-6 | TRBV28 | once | TGTGCCAGCAGTTTATGGAGCTCTGGGGCCAACGTCCTGACTTTC | CASSLWSSGANVLTF
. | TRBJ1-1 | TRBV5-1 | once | TGCGCCAGCAGCTTGGCCGACGAACGCGGTGCTTTCTTT | CASSLADERGAFF
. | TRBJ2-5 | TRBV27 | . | TGTGCCAGCACCCCTTACTTTATAAGCGGCCTCCAAGAGACCCAGTACTTC | CASTPYFISGLQETQYF
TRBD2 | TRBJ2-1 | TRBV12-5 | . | TGTGCTAGTGGTTCCTACATACCGGGACTAGCGGGACTTACGGCGAATGAGCAGTTCTTC | CASGSYIPGLAGLTANEQFF
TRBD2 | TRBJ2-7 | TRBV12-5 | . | TGTGCTAGTGGTTTGATGAGCGGGAGTTCGGGTGAGCAGTACTTC | CASGLMSGSSGEQYF
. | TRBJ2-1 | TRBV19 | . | TGTGCCAGTAGACTTAAAGCGGAGCACCTACCATACAATGAGCAGTTCTTC | CASRLKAEHLPYNEQFF
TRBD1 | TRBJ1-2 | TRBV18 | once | TGTGCCAGCTCCCCAGGGGGGTCGGCTAACTATGGCTACACCTTC | CASSPGGSANYGYTF
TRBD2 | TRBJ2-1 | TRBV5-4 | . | TGTGCCAGCAGCCCCTCAGCGGGAGACTACAATGAGCAGTTCTTC | CASSPSAGDYNEQFF
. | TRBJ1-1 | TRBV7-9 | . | TGTGCCAGCAGCTTAGTAGCAGGGAGGGCTTTCTTT | CASSLVAGRAFF
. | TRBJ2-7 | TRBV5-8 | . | TGTGCCAGCAGCTTGACAATTGTCCCGCAGTACTTC | CASSLTIVPQYF
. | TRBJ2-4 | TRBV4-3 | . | TGCGCCAGCAGCCAAGATGCGGTGCAGGGGAGTGACATTCAGTACTTC | CASSQDAVQGSDIQYF
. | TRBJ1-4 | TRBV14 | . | TGTGCCAGCAGCCAAGAAGGTCCCTCTTCCGACAGTAATGAAAAACTGTTTTTT | CASSQEGPSSDSNEKLFF
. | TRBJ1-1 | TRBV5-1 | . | TGCGCCAGCAGCCCATTACAGGGTCTTGAAGCTTTCTTT | CASSPLQGLEAFF
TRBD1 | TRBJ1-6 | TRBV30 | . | TGTGCCTGGCATAGGGGGCTCGGTAATTCACCCCTCCACTTT | CAWHRGLGNSPLHF
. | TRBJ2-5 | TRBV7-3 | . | TGTGCCAGCAGCTTAGGGGGCCGGTCGGAGACCCAGTACTTC | CASSLGGRSETQYF
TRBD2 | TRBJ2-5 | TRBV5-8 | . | TGTGCCAGCAGCTTGAGTCGTGGGACTAGCGTCCAAGAGACCCAGTACTTC | CASSLSRGTSVQETQYF